Shown below are 19 T cell receptor beta chains from a single sample sequenced in a study of CD4 T cells in relation to SARS-CoV-2 and coronaviruses (dated by TCRdb to the early 2020s). What these receptors recognize is not known. CD4+ T cells from unexposed donors were collected before the COVID-19 pandemic (2011-2018). After approximately eleven days of culture, CD4+ T cells were isolated with the EasySep CD4+ T cell isolation kit. Library generation was performed with the immunoSEQ multiplex PCR assay. TCRdb's version of the immuneACCESS table is confined to in-frame rearrangements and falls short of the full clone set. An unresolved V gene accounts for under half of the shortfall where checked; the remainder is of unknown origin. The sample table records 9,000 to 13,000 clones; roughly 77% of these occur just once. The top ten constitute roughly 17% of the sample. Sequenced input: CD4+ T cells from PBMCs, cultured in vitro. These receptors all come from a human donor in good health.

This rearrangement joins TRBV11-2 to TRBJ2-7; a possible D gene is TRBD1 (5 bases). CDR3 size: 14 residues. With 6 bases removed from V and 4 bases from J, the gap between germline ends came to 16 bases. Germline lookup yields CDR1 SGHAT and CDR2 FQNNGV. This CDR3 reads CASRNPRAGYEQYF. In DNA, the CDR3 is TGTGCCAGCAGAAATCCCCGGGCAGGGTACGAGCAGTACTTC. The whole variable domain, remainder taken from reference TRBV11-2 and TRBJ2-7, is EAGVAQSPRYKIIEKRQSVAFWCNPISGHATLYWYQQILGQGPKLLIQFQNNGVVDDSQLPKDRFSAERLKGVDSTLKIQPAKLEDSAVYLCASRNPRAGYEQYFGPGTRLTVT.

This clone was observed a single time. V and J are TRBV19 and TRBJ1-2, with TRBD1 identical over 9 bases. There are 15 residues in the CDR3. V trimming: 4 bases; J trimming: 1 base; junction bases outside the gene matches: 4. Germline lookup yields CDR1 LNHDA and CDR2 SQIVND (reference sequence). The CDR3 sequence is CASSRGQGNNYGYTF. CDR3 sequence (DNA): TGTGCCAGTAGTAGAGGACAGGGGAATAACTATGGCTACACCTTC.

This clone was counted a few times. The chain couples TRBV4-1 to TRBJ1-1; a possible D gene is TRBD1 (5 bases). The V and J ends lost 3 bases and 0 bases respectively, with 14 bases between them. The germline gives CDR1 MGHRA, CDR2 YSYEKL. CDR3 size: 16 residues. CDR3 sequence: CASSHSGGNMNTEAFF. The DNA of the CDR3 is TGCGCCAGCAGCCACTCCGGGGGAAACATGAACACTGAAGCTTTCTTT.

This rearrangement joins TRBV30 to TRBJ1-1; 7 nucleotides agree with TRBD1. This CDR3 is 13 amino acids long. V was clipped by 4 bases and J by 5 bases; unmatched bases: 7. Germline loops: CDR1 GTSNPN, CDR2 SVGIG (reference sequence). For the CDR3, the DNA is TGTGCCTGGACGGAGGGGGCGAGAACTGAAGCTTTCTTT. It is translated as CAWTEGARTEAFF.

With regard to this clone: A junction boundary mismatches the germline segment, possibly from a read error. The J gene is TRBJ2-7, the V gene TRBV29-1, with 7 bases fitting TRBD1. The CDR3 length is 13 residues. In germline, CDR1 is SQVTM, CDR2 ANQGSEA. CDR3 nucleotide sequence: TGCAGCGTCCGACAGGGTACGTCCTCCGAGCAGTACTTC. It codes for CSVRQGTSSEQYF.

The J gene is TRBJ1-4, the V gene TRBV18, with 10 bases aligning to TRBD1. V lost 2 bases and J lost 8; bases outside the gene matches: 11. Germline assignment: CDR1 KGHSH and CDR2 LQKENI. This CDR3 contains 17 residues. CDR3: CASSPNPSGQGQEKLFF. The CDR3 region has the DNA TGTGCCAGCTCACCAAATCCATCGGGACAGGGGCAGGAAAAACTGTTTTTT. Supplemented by reference TRBV18 and TRBJ1-4, the full variable domain reads NAGVMQNPRHLVRRRGQEARLRCSPMKGHSHVYWYRQLPEEGLKFMVYLQKENIIDESGMPKERFSAEFPKEGPSILRIQQVVRGDSAAYFCASSPNPSGQGQEKLFFGSGTQLSVL.

This chain links TRBV10-3 with TRBJ1-3, with D maybe TRBD1 (5 bases). In germline, CDR1 is ENHRY, CDR2 SYGVKD. The germline V and J ends were trimmed by 8 bases and 1 base, with 9 bases remaining between them. The CDR3 totals 13 residues. CDR3 nucleotide sequence: TGTGCCATCTCTCAGGGTTCTGGAAACACCATATATTTT. Translation gives CAISQGSGNTIYF.

This clone was seen a handful of times. The chain couples TRBV3-1 (or the pseudogene TRBV3-2) to TRBJ2-7; D remains unclear. CDR1 and CDR2 from the germline V gene are LGHDT and YNNKEL (reference sequence). The CDR3 consists of 14 residues. The V gene lost 5 bases and the J gene lost 4 bases, with 15 bases spanning the gap. The CDR3: CASSSPGLTYEQYF. CDR3 coding DNA: TGTGCCAGCAGCAGCCCGGGTCTCACGTACGAGCAGTACTTC.

The chain is built from TRBV3-1 (or the pseudogene TRBV3-2) and TRBJ2-7; no reliable D call. The CDR3 has 13 residues. Looked up from germline, CDR1 is LGHDT and CDR2 is YNNKEL (reference sequence). Deletions cut 4 bases from V and 6 bases from J, with 13 bases between. The CDR3 spells CASSPAPLSEQYF. DNA for the CDR3: TGTGCCAGCAGCCCCGCACCTCTAAGCGAGCAGTACTTC.

The chain employs TRBV5-6 and TRBJ1-2, with 10 bases that match TRBD1. CDR1 is SGHDT, CDR2 YYEEEE, per germline. The ends lost 3 bases at V and 2 bases at J; junction bases unmatched: 4. The CDR3 contains 15 residues. The CDR3 DNA sequence: TGTGCCAGCAGCTCGGGACAGGGGCTCAACTATGGCTACACCTTC. Encoded protein: CASSSGQGLNYGYTF.

V and J are TRBV28 and TRBJ2-6; TRBD1 might be the D (6 bases). The CDR3 length is 14 residues. The germline gives CDR1 MDHEN, CDR2 SYDVKM. V dropped 6 bases and J dropped 1 base, with 7 bases sitting between them. The CDR3 DNA is TGTGCCAGCAGCGGACAGTCTGGGGCCAACGTCCTGACTTTC. Its translation is CASSGQSGANVLTF.

The V call is TRBV29-1, the J call TRBJ2-7; D is ambiguous. CDR1 is SQVTM, CDR2 ANQGSEA, per germline. CDR3 length equals 12 residues. V was trimmed by 5 bases and J by 0 bases, leaving 8 bases between them. DNA of the CDR3: TGCAGCGTTCGTTTTTCCTCCTACGAGCAGTACTTC. Its translation is CSVRFSSYEQYF.

The chain carries TRBV20-1 and TRBJ1-5; possible D gene TRBD1, 5 bases. This CDR3 has 11 residues. CDR1 is DFQATT and CDR2 is SNEGSKA in the germline V gene (reference sequence). The V end lost 5 bases, the J end lost 9 bases, and 11 bases lay between the germline ends. CDR3 sequence reads: CSAPGARPQHF. DNA of the CDR3: TGCAGTGCTCCCGGGGCGCGGCCCCAGCATTTT.

V and J are TRBV18 and TRBJ1-1; 11 nucleotides line up with TRBD1. CDR1 and CDR2 (germline): KGHSH, LQKENI. The CDR3 length is 17 residues. Unmatched junction bases numbered 12, after V lost 4 bases and J lost 5 bases. CDR3 amino acids: CASSLFGTGGGGTEAFF. The DNA for the CDR3 is TGTGCCAGCTCACTTTTCGGGACAGGGGGAGGGGGTACTGAAGCTTTCTTT.

The gene calls are TRBV9 and TRBJ1-1; D is possibly TRBD1 (5 bases). With 3 bases removed from V and 5 bases from J, the gap between germline ends came to 11 bases. The CDR3 consists of 13 residues. The V gene's germline CDR1 is SGDLS and CDR2 YYNGEE. Here the CDR3 DNA reads TGTGCCAGCAGCGCCCCGGGGGGGACTGAAGCTTTCTTT. Amino acid sequence: CASSAPGGTEAFF.

This chain links TRBV4-2 with TRBJ2-5, with 9 bases aligning to TRBD1. CDR1 is LGHNA and CDR2 is YNFKEQ in the germline V gene. The CDR3 length is 15 residues. The V gene end was trimmed by 3 bases and the J gene end by 5 bases; junction bases not matched to a gene: 7. The CDR3 coding sequence is TGTGCCAGCAGCCACCCACAGGGGGCGGGTGAGACCCAGTACTTC. This translates into CASSHPQGAGETQYF.

V gene TRBV20-1 combines with J gene TRBJ1-2; TRBD1 is a possible D gene (5 bases). There are 13 residues in the CDR3. Trimming shortened V by 3 bases and J by 4 bases, and 12 bases separated the two germline ends. CDR1 DFQATT and CDR2 SNEGSKA come from the germline V gene (reference sequence). CDR3 DNA: TGCAGTGCTAGTGTGGCCAGGGTCTATGGCTACACCTTC. Encoded protein: CSASVARVYGYTF.

The J gene is TRBJ1-5, the V gene TRBV28; possibly TRBD1 for D (6 bases). Per the germline V gene, CDR1 is MDHEN and CDR2 is SYDVKM. V lost 6 bases and J 7 bases, leaving 10 bases between the germline ends. This CDR3 spans 12 amino acids. The CDR3: CASRSGEQPQHF. The CDR3 DNA follows: TGTGCCAGCAGGTCAGGGGAGCAGCCCCAGCATTTT.

About this clone itself: The junction departs from germline at one end; a sequencing error may be responsible. This rearrangement joins TRBV7-7 to TRBJ1-5; D unresolved. CDR1 is SSHAT, CDR2 FNYEAQ, per germline (reference sequence). This CDR3 region has 18 residues. CDR3 amino acids: CASSLATDPVPSNQPQHF. CDR3 bases: TGTGCTAGCAGCTTAGCGACCGATCCGGTCCCTAGCAATCAGCCCCAGCATTTT. Supplemented by reference TRBV7-7 and TRBJ1-5, the full variable domain reads GAGVSQSPRYKVTKRGQDVTLRCDPISSHATLYWYQQALGQGPEFLTYFNYEAQPDKSGLPSDRFSAERPEGSISTLTIQRTEQRDSAMYRCASSLATDPVPSNQPQHFGDGTRLSIL.